One T cell receptor (beta chain) is described in this entry. This specimen comes from a study of blood T cell repertoires in COVID-19. In the study overall: In each case, the material was cDNA or gDNA derived from T cells, B-cell-depleted T cells, or PBMCs.

In the source study's methods: Counts of nucleated cells, estimated from reference gene primer amplification, were obtained. TCRdb keeps only in-frame clones here, not all; method: immunoSEQ multiplex PCR. The V and J calls and clone size were taken over from that table, and D and trimming were inferred from the DNA. The sample holds under 200,000 clones; about 90% are singletons and the top ten take 6.5% to 9%. Germline CDR1 and CDR2: SGHNT and YYREEE (reference sequence). With 1 base removed from V and 6 bases from J, the gap between germline ends came to 13 bases. This CDR3 comprises 14 residues. Those who participated ranged in age from roughly 18 to 90 years and resided in roughly 26 US areas. Cohort placement rested on clinical history that participants reported themselves.

This clonotype was sampled from a young woman who had recovered from COVID-19. The chain has TRBV5-4 and TRBJ1-2; D is unresolved. Sequences were obtained from PBMCs or T cells enriched from blood (not recorded which). CDR3 in DNA: TGTGCCAGCAGCTTGAATGGAGGGAGGGATGGCTACACCTTC. It is translated as CASSLNGGRDGYTF.